This T cell receptor (beta chain) was obtained from a study of blood T cell repertoires in COVID-19. Across the study: Samples came from the United States, Italy and Spain, spanning acute and convalescent COVID-19.

This CDR3 is 15 amino acids long. The trim removed 3 bases at V and 4 bases at J, leaving 7 bases unmatched. The V gene's germline CDR1 is KGHDR and CDR2 SFDVKD. Original data processing: How many nucleated cells were present was estimated from reference gene primer amplification. Only in-frame clones appear in the TCRdb table, and some are missing; sequencing was by immunoSEQ multiplex PCR. V and J calls and clone size are as listed in that table; D and trimming were resolved from the DNA. Altogether roughly 390,000 clones are present, 85% being singletons, with the ten largest covering more than 3%.

The chain uses TRBV24-1 and TRBJ2-5; 7 nucleotides line up with TRBD1. The sequence came from a woman in her late teens or twenties with acute or convalescent COVID-19. Sequences were obtained from peripheral blood. The CDR3 reads CATSDTSTGRETQYF. In nucleotides, the CDR3 is TGTGCCACCAGTGATACCTCGACAGGGCGAGAGACCCAGTACTTC.